This T cell receptor (beta chain) was recovered during a study of long-term antiretroviral therapy in people with HIV. Regarding the study as a whole: ART adherence, viral resistance and therapy changes were not recorded. CDR3 lengths in HIV samples spanned a narrower range than controls. The clones with expansion before ART were dominant in the repertoire at all time points.

V lost 3 bases and J lost 0; bases outside the gene matches: 4. There are 16 residues in the CDR3. Germline values: CDR1 SEHNR, CDR2 FQNEAQ (reference sequence). A v3.0 immunoSEQ assay was performed at survey level. This table comes from immunoSEQ multiplex PCR, and its TCRdb copy is limited to in-frame clones, with some not included. The top ten clones hold approximately 12% of a sample with over 15,000 clones, roughly nine tenths of them seen once. A note on this clone: What it binds is unknown.

Sequences were derived from unsorted PBMCs, sampled 0.6 years after starting antiretroviral therapy. The sequence was obtained from a woman between 40 and 55 years old with HIV. The chain carries TRBV7-9 and TRBJ2-3; 9 bases line up with TRBD2. The CDR3 sequence: CASSFSGGASTDTQYF. CDR3 DNA sequence: TGTGCCAGCAGCTTTAGCGGGGGAGCTAGCACAGATACGCAGTATTTT.